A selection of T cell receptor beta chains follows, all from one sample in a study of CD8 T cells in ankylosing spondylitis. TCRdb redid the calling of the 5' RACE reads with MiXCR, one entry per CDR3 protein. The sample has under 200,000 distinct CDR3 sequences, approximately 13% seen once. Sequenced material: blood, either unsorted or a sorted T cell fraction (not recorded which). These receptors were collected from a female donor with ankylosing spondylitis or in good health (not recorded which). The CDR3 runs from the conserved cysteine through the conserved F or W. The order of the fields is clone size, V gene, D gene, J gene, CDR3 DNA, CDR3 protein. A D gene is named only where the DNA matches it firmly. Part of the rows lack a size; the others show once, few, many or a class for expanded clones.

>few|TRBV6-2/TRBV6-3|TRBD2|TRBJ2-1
TGTGCCAGCAGGTCACTGGGACTAGCGGATTCCTACAATGAGCAGTTCTTC
CASRSLGLADSYNEQFF
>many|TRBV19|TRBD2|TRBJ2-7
TGTGCCAGTAGTATAGGACTAGCGGGAGACGAGCAGTACTTC
CASSIGLAGDEQYF
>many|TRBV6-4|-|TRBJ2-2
TGTGCCAGCAGAGGCGTCTCTGGCGGGGAGCTGTTTTTT
CASRGVSGGELFF
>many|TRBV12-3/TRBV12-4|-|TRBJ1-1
TGTGCCAGCAGTTTCTTGGTGGTGGGCACTGAAGCTTTCTTT
CASSFLVVGTEAFF
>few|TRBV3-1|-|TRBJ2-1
TGTGCCAGCAGCCAAGACACGGCCGGGGGTACTAACAATGAGCAGTTCTTC
CASSQDTAGGTNNEQFF
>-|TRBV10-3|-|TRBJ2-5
TGTGCCATCAGTGAGTCCGGAGAGAGGGGAGAGACCCAGTACTTC
CAISESGERGETQYF
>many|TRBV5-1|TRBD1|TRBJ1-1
TGCGCCAGCAGACAAACCGGGACAGGGGTTTTTGGAGGACGGAACACTGAAGCTTTCTTT
CASRQTGTGVFGGRNTEAFF
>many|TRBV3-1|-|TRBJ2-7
TGTGCCAGCAGACCAAATTACGAGCAGTACTTC
CASRPNYEQYF
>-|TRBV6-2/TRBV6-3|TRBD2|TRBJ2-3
TGTGCCAGCAGTTCCTATACTAGCGGGGAAAACACAGATACGCAGTATTTT
CASSSYTSGENTDTQYF
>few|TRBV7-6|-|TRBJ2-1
TGTGCCAGCAGCTTAATAGCGTCGAGGAGCTCCTACAATGAGCAGTTCTTC
CASSLIASRSSYNEQFF
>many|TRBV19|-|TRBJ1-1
TGTGCCAGTAGTGTCGCAGGGACGAACACTGAAGCTTTCTTT
CASSVAGTNTEAFF
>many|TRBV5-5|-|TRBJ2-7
TGTGCCAGCAGCGAGGTCTACGAGCAGTACTTC
CASSEVYEQYF
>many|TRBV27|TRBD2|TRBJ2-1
TGTGCCAGCAGTCCATTAGCGGGAGGGGGTTTAGATGAGCAGTTCTTC
CASSPLAGGGLDEQFF
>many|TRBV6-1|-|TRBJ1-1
TGTGCCAGCAGTGCGCGGCAATTGAACACTGAAGCTTTCTTT
CASSARQLNTEAFF
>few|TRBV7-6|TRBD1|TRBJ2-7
TGTGCCAGCAGCCCCGGGACAGGGTTTAACGAGCAGTACTTC
CASSPGTGFNEQYF
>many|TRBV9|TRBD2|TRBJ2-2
TGTGCCAGCAGCGTGTGGATAGCGGGAGGTTCCGGGGAGCTGTTTTTT
CASSVWIAGGSGELFF
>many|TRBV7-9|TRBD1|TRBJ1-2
TGTGCCAGCAGACCTGGATTGGGACAGATAAGGGGCTACACCTTC
CASRPGLGQIRGYTF
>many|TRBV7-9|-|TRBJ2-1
TGTGCCAGCAGCTTAGTAGGAAACTTATACAATGAGCAGTTCTTC
CASSLVGNLYNEQFF
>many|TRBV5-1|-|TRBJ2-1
TGCGCCAGCAGCTTCCGTCGTAGCAATCATGAGCAGTTCTTC
CASSFRRSNHEQFF
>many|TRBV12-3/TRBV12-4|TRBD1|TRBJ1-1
TGTGCCAGCAGTTGGACAGGGGGGAACACTGAAGCTTTCTTT
CASSWTGGNTEAFF
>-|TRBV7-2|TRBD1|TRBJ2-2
TGTGCCAGCAGCTTACGGGACAGGGGCTTTACCGGGGAGCTGTTTTTT
CASSLRDRGFTGELFF
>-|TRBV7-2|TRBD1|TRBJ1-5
TGTGCCAGCAGCTCTGAAGGGGGCGCAAATCAGCCCCAGCATTTT
CASSSEGGANQPQHF
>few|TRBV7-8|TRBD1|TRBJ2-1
TGTGCCAGCAGCTTAGACCGGACAGGCGTGGAGTTCTTC
CASSLDRTGVEFF
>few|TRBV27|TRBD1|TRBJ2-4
TGTGCCAGCAGCGAAACGGGACAGGGGAACGCCATTCAGTACTTC
CASSETGQGNAIQYF
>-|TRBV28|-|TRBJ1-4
TGTGCCAGCAGCGGGTCGGGCCTTGCAACTAATGAAAAACTGTTTTTT
CASSGSGLATNEKLFF
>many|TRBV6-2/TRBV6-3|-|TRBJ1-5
TGTGCCAGCAAATTGACGGCAGTCAATCAGCCCCAGCATTTT
CASKLTAVNQPQHF